The source of this T cell receptor (beta chain) is a study of cytomegalovirus exposure and HLA in healthy donors. Overall study context: Earlier, 150 million to 200 million T cells were analyzed, and around 100 million unique TCR beta sequences were found among them.

The CDR3 covers 15 residues. V trimming: 6 bases; J trimming: 2 bases; junction bases outside the gene matches: 10. The germline CDR1 and CDR2 sequences are MNHEY and SMNVEV (reference sequence). The PCR employed 60 Vbeta primers together with 13 Jbeta primers. Sequencing was performed with immunoSEQ multiplex PCR; in TCRdb, only in-frame clones are kept and a portion is missing. The listing records 45,000 to 55,000 clones. Study-level points and caveats: A later analysis linked a missense DCLRE1C variant to TCR beta V- and J-gene trimming. Because they were indistinguishable, some V segments, including TRBV6-2 and TRBV6-3, were excluded. Beyond CMV serostatus, there was no information to go on about immune exposure.

In regard to this clone: Its specificity is unknown.

The specimen was PBMCs. The receptor was isolated from a woman aged 45-59 years in good health and CMV-seropositive. The chain joins TRBV27 to TRBJ2-7; 7 bases line up with TRBD2. The CDR3 bases are TGTGCCAGCAGGTCGCGCGGGAGCCTGACCTACGAGCAGTACTTC. Translating it yields CASRSRGSLTYEQYF.